This entry lists 29 T cell receptor beta chains sequenced from one sample in a study of T cells in Graves' hyperthyroidism and ophthalmopathy. RNA transcripts were the template for amplifying TCR beta CDR3 regions. Initially, a first-round RT-PCR of the TCR CDR3 employed the HTBI primer set. TCRdb re-analysed the multiplex PCR reads in MiXCR, keeping a single row per CDR3 protein. This table holds about half a million distinct CDR3 sequences, around 21% found once. Sequencing was performed on blood. Receptors originate from a man younger than 35 with Graves' hyperthyroidism.

V usage is TRBV11-1 and J usage is TRBJ2-7; TRBD2 agrees at 9 bases. Germline loops: CDR1 SGHAT, CDR2 FQDESV (reference sequence). This CDR3 spans 14 amino acids. The V and J ends lost 4 bases and 3 bases, in that order; junction bases with no gene match: 4. The CDR3 reads CASSSSGESYEQYF. CDR3 bases: TGTGCCAGCAGCTCTAGCGGGGAGAGCTACGAGCAGTACTTC.

This clonotype was detected ten times or more. The chain carries TRBV11-2 and TRBJ2-7; 8 bases match TRBD1. Looked up from germline, CDR1 is SGHAT and CDR2 is FQNNGV. Losses at the gene ends were 5 bases for V and 0 bases for J; bases not matched to a gene: 9. This CDR3 comprises 16 residues. CDR3 amino acids: CASSTWDRLSSYEQYF. CDR3 DNA: TGTGCCAGCAGCACGTGGGACAGGTTGAGCTCCTACGAGCAGTACTTC. Combining the CDR3 with reference TRBV11-2 and TRBJ2-7 gives the whole variable domain EAGVAQSPRYKIIEKRQSVAFWCNPISGHATLYWYQQILGQGPKLLIQFQNNGVVDDSQLPKDRFSAERLKGVDSTLKIQPAKLEDSAVYLCASSTWDRLSSYEQYFGPGTRLTVT.

This clonotype was seen many times. The gene calls are TRBV30 and TRBJ1-5; TRBD1 is a possible D gene (6 bases). The CDR3 covers 15 residues. CDR1 and CDR2 from the germline V gene are GTSNPN and SVGIG (reference sequence). Trimming removed 2 bases from V and 7 bases from J, with 18 bases in between. The CDR3 DNA follows: TGTGCCTGGAGTTCCTACCAGGGGATGAGGCAGCCCCAGCATTTT. This gives the protein CAWSSYQGMRQPQHF.

Many counts were recorded for this clonotype. As DNA, the CDR3 is TGCAGTGCTAGTCTGACAGGAGGCCATGGCTACACCTTC. Translation gives CSASLTGGHGYTF. The chain employs TRBV20-1 and TRBJ1-2, with a tentative D call TRBD1 (6 bases). Germline assignment: CDR1 DFQATT and CDR2 SNEGSKA (reference sequence). The CDR3 extends over 13 amino acids. V lost 3 bases and J 6 bases, leaving 14 bases between the germline ends.

The J gene is TRBJ1-3, the V gene TRBV28, with a tentative D call TRBD1 (6 bases). This CDR3 region has 17 residues. The germline CDR1 and CDR2 sequences are MDHEN and SYDVKM. V lost 3 bases to trimming and J lost 4 bases, with 19 bases between them. The CDR3 here is CASSFQGHARTGNTIYF. For the CDR3, the DNA is TGTGCCAGCAGTTTTCAGGGACACGCTAGAACGGGAAACACCATATATTTT.

The chain has TRBV12-3 or TRBV12-4 and TRBJ2-2, with D tentatively TRBD2 (6 bases). The CDR3 is 14 residues long. Trimming took 6 bases from V and 4 from J, leaving 12 bases between them. The CDR3 here is CASSLTRSTGELFF. CDR3 DNA sequence: TGTGCCAGCAGCTTGACTAGATCCACCGGGGAGCTGTTTTTT.

Ten or more counts support this clonotype. V usage is TRBV20-1 and J usage is TRBJ1-1; D not certain. The V end was cut by 4 bases, the J end by 3 bases, with 12 bases between. The germline V gene has CDR1 DFQATT and CDR2 SNEGSKA (reference sequence). This CDR3 has 13 amino acids. Here the CDR3 reads CSAMTRRYTEAFF. Here the CDR3 DNA reads TGCAGTGCTATGACCAGGAGGTACACTGAAGCTTTCTTT.

This clonotype was detected many times. V usage is TRBV11-3 and J usage is TRBJ1-5, with 7 bases fitting TRBD1. CDR1 is SGHNT and CDR2 is YENEEA in the germline V gene. Germline trimming cut 1 base from V and 5 bases from J; bases unmatched to any gene: 8. CDR3 length: 16 residues. In DNA form, the CDR3 reads TGTGCCAGCAGCTTAGGAGTCTGGGACAGCGATCAGCCCCAGCATTTT. Its protein product is CASSLGVWDSDQPQHF.

This clonotype was observed at least ten times. The chain is built from TRBV10-3 and TRBJ2-7; D unresolved. The CDR3 has 13 amino acids. The germline gives CDR1 ENHRY, CDR2 SYGVKD. Trimming shortened V by 4 bases and J by 5 bases, and 12 bases separated the two germline ends. The CDR3 loop is CAISGRDTDEQYF. The CDR3 nucleotides read TGTGCCATCAGTGGACGAGATACCGACGAGCAGTACTTC.

This chain uses TRBV15 with TRBJ1-5; tentative D call: TRBD1 (5 bases). The CDR3 has 14 residues. Trimming took 0 bases from V and 10 from J, leaving 13 bases between them. Germline lookup yields CDR1 LNHNV and CDR2 YYDKDF (reference sequence). DNA for the CDR3: TGTGCCACCAGCAGAGATGGGGGGGTGATTCCCCAGCATTTT. It is translated as CATSRDGGVIPQHF. The full variable domain, its missing parts supplied by reference TRBV15 and TRBJ1-5, is DAMVIQNPRYQVTQFGKPVTLSCSQTLNHNVMYWYQQKSSQAPKLLFHYYDKDFNNEADTPDNFQSRRPNTSFCFLDIRSPGLGDTAMYLCATSRDGGVIPQHFGDGTRLSIL.

This clonotype has a count of ten or more. The V gene is TRBV29-1, the J gene TRBJ1-1; tentative D call: TRBD1 (5 bases). CDR1 and CDR2 from the germline V gene are SQVTM and ANQGSEA. The CDR3 has 13 residues. Trimming pared 7 bases from V and 5 bases from J, leaving 17 bases between. CDR3 region: CSATGTTGTEAFF. The DNA of the CDR3 is TGCAGCGCTACCGGGACGACGGGGACTGAAGCTTTCTTT.

This clonotype was counted between two and nine times. The rearrangement joins TRBV19 to TRBJ2-7; D is uncertain. This CDR3 is built from 14 residues. The V end was cut by 6 bases, the J end by 2 bases, with 14 bases between. Looked up from germline, CDR1 is LNHDA and CDR2 is SQIVND (reference sequence). Here the CDR3 DNA reads TGTGCCAGTAGCCGTGAGATTTTCGCCTACGAGCAGTACTTC. Encoded protein: CASSREIFAYEQYF.

This clonotype was counted at least ten times. This sequence joins TRBV12-3 or TRBV12-4 and TRBJ1-3; D remains unclear. V was shortened by 0 bases and J by 4 bases, with 7 bases between the two germline ends. CDR3 length: 14 residues. The CDR3 region has the DNA TGTGCCAGCAGTTTAGCAGGAACCGGAAACACCATATATTTT. Translation gives CASSLAGTGNTIYF.

This clonotype was picked up many times. The rearrangement uses TRBV2 and TRBJ2-7, with 7 bases fitting TRBD1. The V gene's germline CDR1 is SNHLY and CDR2 FYNNEI. The CDR3 is 13 amino acids. The J segment lost 3 bases and the V segment lost 3 bases, leaving 2 bases of the junction unmatched. The CDR3 nucleotides are TGTGCCAGCAGTGACGCAGGGGGCTACGAGCAGTACTTC. Translated, it gives CASSDAGGYEQYF. Supplemented by reference TRBV2 and TRBJ2-7, the full variable domain reads EPEVTQTPSHQVTQMGQEVILRCVPISNHLYFYWYRQILGQKVEFLVSFYNNEISEKSEIFDDQFSVERPDGSNFTLKIRSTKLEDSAMYFCASSDAGGYEQYFGPGTRLTVT.

The rearrangement joins TRBV4-1 to TRBJ1-1, with D unclear. With 4 bases removed from V and 4 bases from J, the gap between germline ends came to 10 bases. Germline assignment: CDR1 MGHRA and CDR2 YSYEKL. This CDR3 comprises 13 residues. The CDR3, as DNA: TGCGCCAGCAGCCTTTACGGCTCCACTGAAGCTTTCTTT. It encodes CASSLYGSTEAFF.

Here the CDR3 reads CASSPRTALREQYF. CDR3 coding DNA: TGTGCCAGCAGCCCCCGGACGGCCCTACGGGAGCAGTACTTC. The chain joins TRBV5-6 to TRBJ2-7; no clear D gene. V was pared by 4 bases and J by 7 bases, with 18 bases between. The CDR3 is 14 residues long. The germline CDR1 and CDR2 sequences are SGHDT and YYEEEE.

This clonotype occurred many times. The chain joins TRBV6-1 to TRBJ1-2, with TRBD1 as a possible D gene (6 bases). Germline V gives CDR1 MNHNS, CDR2 SASEGT. The CDR3 has 16 amino acids. Trimming cost V 4 bases and J 8 bases, with 23 bases left between them. CDR3 region: CASSALALAGGYGYTF. The DNA for the CDR3 is TGTGCCAGCAGTGCCCTGGCTCTTGCCGGGGGCTACGGCTACACCTTC.

This clonotype was recorded at least ten times. The chain carries TRBV6-5 and TRBJ1-1; D ambiguous. The CDR3 is 15 amino acids. V shed 4 bases and J shed 9 bases, with 21 bases lying between them. Looked up from germline, CDR1 is MNHEY and CDR2 is SVGAGI. Here the CDR3 DNA reads TGTGCCAGCAGTTCATCAGATGGTGCCCGAGCCCAAGCTTTCTTT. This sequence encodes CASSSSDGARAQAFF.

This clonotype came up many times. CDR3 coding DNA: TGTGCCAGTAGCCCGGGACAGCATAGCAATCAGCCCCAGCATTTT. Translating it yields CASSPGQHSNQPQHF. The rearrangement uses TRBV19 and TRBJ1-5, with 7 bases that match TRBD1. The CDR3 is 15 amino acids. CDR1 is LNHDA, CDR2 SQIVND, per germline (reference sequence). V was clipped by 6 bases and J by 0 bases; unmatched bases: 5.

This clonotype was seen more than once but under ten times. The chain employs TRBV4-1 and TRBJ2-7; 8 positions agree with TRBD1. In germline, CDR1 is MGHRA, CDR2 YSYEKL. The CDR3 runs to 15 residues. J was trimmed by 1 base and V by 3 bases; bases with no gene match: 5. In DNA form, the CDR3 reads TGCGCCAGCAGCCATAACCAGGGGGCTTCCTACGAGCAGTACTTC. It codes for CASSHNQGASYEQYF.

This clonotype was seen more than once but under ten times. This chain links TRBV11-2 with TRBJ2-2; either TRBD1 or TRBD2 may fit D (6 bases each). CDR1 and CDR2 (germline): SGHAT, FQNNGV. The V end lost 2 bases, the J end lost 2 bases, and 15 bases lay between the germline ends. The CDR3 is made up of 17 amino acids. In nucleotides, the CDR3 is TGTGCCAGCAGCTTATTAGGTGGAGGGGGAAACACCGGGGAGCTGTTTTTT. It yields the protein CASSLLGGGGNTGELFF.

This clonotype occurred many times. The chain recombines TRBV12-3 or TRBV12-4 with TRBJ1-1; D uncertain. The CDR3 is made up of 15 amino acids. V lost 7 bases and J 0 bases, leaving 15 bases between the germline ends. The CDR3 nucleotides read TGTGCCAGCAAAGCCCTACTTCCCCTGAACACTGAAGCTTTCTTT. Protein: CASKALLPLNTEAFF.

This clonotype showed up just once. Since a much larger clone is just one base distant, this may be a read error. Because the CDR3 is missing its conserved closing phenylalanine or tryptophan, this is likely a read error. This rearrangement joins TRBV12-3 or TRBV12-4 to TRBJ1-2, with TRBD1 as a possible D gene (5 bases). V gave up 5 bases and J gave up 8 bases, with 15 bases separating them. CDR3 length equals 13 residues. CDR3 in amino acids: CASSARGGRGYTL. CDR3 coding DNA: TGTGCCAGCAGTGCACGGGGGGGAAGAGGCTACACCTTG.

The genes are TRBV6-5 and TRBJ1-6; D is undetermined. The ends were cut back, 0 bases at V and 9 bases at J, with 9 bases in the middle. Germline V gene lookup returns CDR1 MNHEY and CDR2 SVGAGI. This CDR3 is 14 amino acids long. This chain's CDR3 is CASSYSAGRSPLHF. The DNA for the CDR3 is TGTGCCAGCAGTTACTCCGCAGGTCGTTCACCCCTCCACTTT.

This clonotype was seen a handful of times. The J gene is TRBJ2-3, the V gene TRBV7-8, with 13 nucleotides matching TRBD2. The germline CDR1 and CDR2 sequences are SGHVS and FQNEAQ. The CDR3 has 17 residues. V lost 3 bases, J lost 3 bases, and 6 bases stayed unmatched. The CDR3 protein is CASSLTSGGTRTDTQYF. DNA of the CDR3: TGTGCCAGCAGCTTGACTAGCGGGGGGACCCGAACAGATACGCAGTATTTT.

This clonotype was seen many times. The rearrangement joins TRBV19 to TRBJ1-1; the D is unclear. The germline V and J ends were trimmed by 6 bases and 4 bases, with 18 bases remaining between them. CDR1 is LNHDA, CDR2 SQIVND, per germline (reference sequence). The CDR3 runs 15 residues. The CDR3 DNA is TGTGCCAGTAGGGACGACCCCCGGTGGAGCACTGAAGCTTTCTTT. Translating gives CASRDDPRWSTEAFF.

The rearrangement uses TRBV6-5 and TRBJ2-7; D might be TRBD1 or TRBD2, each matching 5 bases. Trimming took off 2 bases at V and 0 bases at J, with 11 bases between the two ends. Germline V gives CDR1 MNHEY, CDR2 SVGAGI. The length of the CDR3 is 15 residues. The CDR3 region has the DNA TGTGCCAGCAGTTACGCAAGGGACCGCTCCTACGAGCAGTACTTC. It is translated as CASSYARDRSYEQYF.

The sample holds a few counts of this clonotype. Here the CDR3 reads CASSYPGGRKHF. DNA of the CDR3: TGTGCCAGCAGTTACCCCGGGGGGCGCAAGCATTTT. V is TRBV28 and J is TRBJ1-5, with D perhaps TRBD1 (6 bases). The ends were cut back, 4 bases at V and 14 bases at J, with 15 bases in the middle. This CDR3 comprises 12 residues. The germline gives CDR1 MDHEN, CDR2 SYDVKM. The whole variable domain, remainder taken from reference TRBV28 and TRBJ1-5, is DVKVTQSSRYLVKRTGEKVFLECVQDMDHENMFWYRQDPGLGLRLIYFSYDVKMKEKGDIPEGYSVSREKKERFSLILESASTNQTSMYLCASSYPGGRKHFGDGTRLSIL.

This clonotype was recorded many times. The rearrangement joins TRBV28 to TRBJ2-7; the D gene is possibly TRBD1 (6 bases). This CDR3 has 15 amino acids. The germline gives CDR1 MDHEN, CDR2 SYDVKM. V was pared by 6 bases and J by 7 bases, with 22 bases between. Written as DNA, the CDR3 is TGTGCCAGCAGCTACTCCGGGACATGGATTTCGGAGCAGTACTTC. As protein: CASSYSGTWISEQYF.